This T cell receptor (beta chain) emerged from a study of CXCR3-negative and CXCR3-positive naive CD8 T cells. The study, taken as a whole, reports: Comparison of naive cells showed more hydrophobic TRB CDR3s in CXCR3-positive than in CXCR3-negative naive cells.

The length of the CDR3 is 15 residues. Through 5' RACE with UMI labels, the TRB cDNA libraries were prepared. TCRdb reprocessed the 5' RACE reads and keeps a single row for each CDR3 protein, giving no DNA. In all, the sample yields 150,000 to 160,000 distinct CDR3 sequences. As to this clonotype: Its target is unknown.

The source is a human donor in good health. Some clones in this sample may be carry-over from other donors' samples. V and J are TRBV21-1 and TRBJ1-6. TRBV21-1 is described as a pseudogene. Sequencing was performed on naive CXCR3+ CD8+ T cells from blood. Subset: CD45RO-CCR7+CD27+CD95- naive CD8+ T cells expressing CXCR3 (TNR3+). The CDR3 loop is CASSKETVEGSPLHF.